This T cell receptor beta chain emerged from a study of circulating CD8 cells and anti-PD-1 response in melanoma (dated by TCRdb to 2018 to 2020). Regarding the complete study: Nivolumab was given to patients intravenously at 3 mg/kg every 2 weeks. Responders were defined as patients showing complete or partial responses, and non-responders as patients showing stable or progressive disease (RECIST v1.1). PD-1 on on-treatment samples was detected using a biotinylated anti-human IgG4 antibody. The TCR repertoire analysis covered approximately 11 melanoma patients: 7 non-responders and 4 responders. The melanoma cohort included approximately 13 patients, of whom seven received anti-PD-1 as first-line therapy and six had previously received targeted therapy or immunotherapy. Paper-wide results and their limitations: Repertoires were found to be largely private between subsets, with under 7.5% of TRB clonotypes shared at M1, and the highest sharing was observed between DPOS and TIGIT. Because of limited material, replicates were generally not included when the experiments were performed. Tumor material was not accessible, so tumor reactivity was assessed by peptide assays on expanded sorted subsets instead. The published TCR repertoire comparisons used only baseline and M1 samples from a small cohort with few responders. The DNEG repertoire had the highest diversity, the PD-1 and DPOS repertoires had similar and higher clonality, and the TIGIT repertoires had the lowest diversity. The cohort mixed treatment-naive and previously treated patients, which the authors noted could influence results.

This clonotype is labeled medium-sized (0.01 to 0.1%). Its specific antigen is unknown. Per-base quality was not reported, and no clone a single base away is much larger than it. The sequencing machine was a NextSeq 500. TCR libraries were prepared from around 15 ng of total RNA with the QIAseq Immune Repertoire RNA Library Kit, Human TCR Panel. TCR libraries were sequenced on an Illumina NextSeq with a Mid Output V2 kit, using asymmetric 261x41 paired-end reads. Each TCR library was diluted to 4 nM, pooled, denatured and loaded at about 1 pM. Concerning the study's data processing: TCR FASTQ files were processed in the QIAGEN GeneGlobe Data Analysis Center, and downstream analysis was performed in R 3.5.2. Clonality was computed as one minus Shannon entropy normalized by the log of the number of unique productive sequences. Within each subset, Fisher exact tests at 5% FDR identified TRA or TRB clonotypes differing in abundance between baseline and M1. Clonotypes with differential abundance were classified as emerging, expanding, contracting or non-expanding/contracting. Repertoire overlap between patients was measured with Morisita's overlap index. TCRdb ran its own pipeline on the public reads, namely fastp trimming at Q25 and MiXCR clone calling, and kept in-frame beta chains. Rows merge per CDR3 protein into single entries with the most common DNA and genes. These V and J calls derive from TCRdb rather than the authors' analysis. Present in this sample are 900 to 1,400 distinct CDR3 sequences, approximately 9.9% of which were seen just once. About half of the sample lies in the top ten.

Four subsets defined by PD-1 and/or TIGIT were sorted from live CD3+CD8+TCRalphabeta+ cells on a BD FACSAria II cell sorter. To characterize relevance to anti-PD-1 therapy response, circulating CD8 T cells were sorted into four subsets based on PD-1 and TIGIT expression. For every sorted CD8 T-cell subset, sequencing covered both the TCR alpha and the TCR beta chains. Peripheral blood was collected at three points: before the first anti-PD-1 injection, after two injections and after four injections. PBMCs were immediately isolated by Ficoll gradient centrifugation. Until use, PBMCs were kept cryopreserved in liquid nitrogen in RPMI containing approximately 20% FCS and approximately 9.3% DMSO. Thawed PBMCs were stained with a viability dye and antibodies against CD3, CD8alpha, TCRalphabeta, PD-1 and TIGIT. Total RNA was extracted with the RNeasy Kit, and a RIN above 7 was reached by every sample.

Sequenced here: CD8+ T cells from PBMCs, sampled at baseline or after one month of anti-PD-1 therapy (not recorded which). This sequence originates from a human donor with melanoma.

The sequenced DNA: TGTGCCAGCAGCCCCTCGCCGGGACTAGCGGGGTACAATGAGCAGTTCTTC. This encodes CASSPSPGLAGYNEQFF. The rearranged segments are TRBV9 and TRBJ2-1; 13 middle bases align to TRBD2. From a lookup of the germline V gene, CDR1 and CDR2 are SGDLS and YYNGEE. Ends trimmed: V by 4 bases, J by 4 bases; bases unmatched to a gene: 8. Spanning cysteine to phenylalanine, the CDR3 consists of 17 amino acids. Only CDR3 DNA is held: 51 bases, read in frame from base 1.